Each of the 19 T cell receptor beta chains below was sequenced from the same sample in a study of cytotoxic CD8 clonotypes in ibrutinib-treated CLL (dated by TCRdb to the early 2020s). The library was built by means of the immunoSEQ multiplex PCR assay. TCRdb took over this immuneACCESS table, retaining in-frame rearrangements with V and J assigned. Such tables are incomplete; in checked studies, under half of the missing clones stem from an unresolved V gene, and the remainder is unexplained. Present in this sample are over 120,000 clones, more than 75% of which were seen just once. The ten largest clones take up 7.6% of the sample. The sequencing used PBMCs, collected after 36 months of ibrutinib treatment. The source of these receptors is a human donor with chronic lymphocytic leukemia.

The chain carries TRBV6-5 and TRBJ2-3, with a possible D match to TRBD1 (5 bases). V dropped 4 bases and J dropped 1 base, with 9 bases sitting between them. The CDR3 is made up of 14 amino acids. Per the germline V gene, CDR1 is MNHEY and CDR2 is SVGAGI. This CDR3 is CASSLGLRTDTQYF. CDR3 DNA: TGTGCCAGCAGTTTGGGGCTCCGCACAGATACGCAGTATTTT.

This clone showed up just once. V is TRBV28 and J is TRBJ2-7; 11 nucleotides match TRBD2. The germline V gene has CDR1 MDHEN and CDR2 SYDVKM. The CDR3 covers 15 residues. V was clipped by 5 bases and J by 3 bases; unmatched bases: 6. The CDR3 here is CASSPGLAVNYEQYF. The CDR3 DNA sequence: TGTGCCAGCAGTCCGGGACTAGCGGTCAACTACGAGCAGTACTTC.

V usage is TRBV4-1 and J usage is TRBJ1-2, with a weak D call TRBD1 (5 bases). This CDR3 has 17 amino acids. Germline loops: CDR1 MGHRA, CDR2 YSYEKL. The germline V and J ends were trimmed by 0 bases and 0 bases, with 14 bases remaining between them. The CDR3 sequence: CASSQEVGTEANYGYTF. The CDR3 DNA follows: TGCGCCAGCAGCCAAGAGGTAGGGACCGAAGCTAACTATGGCTACACCTTC.

The chain combines TRBV5-1 with TRBJ2-7, with no clear D. V was cut by 1 base and J by 0 bases, with 8 bases left in between. The CDR3 totals 14 residues. Germline loops: CDR1 SGHRS, CDR2 YFSETQ. CDR3 loop: CASSLQTYSYEQYF. As DNA, the CDR3 is TGCGCCAGCAGCTTGCAGACTTACTCCTACGAGCAGTACTTC.

The chain is built from TRBV19 and TRBJ2-7, with D tentatively TRBD1 or TRBD2 (5 bases each). The CDR3 has 15 amino acids. Germline V lookup: CDR1 LNHDA, CDR2 SQIVND (reference sequence). The ends were cut back, 5 bases at V and 6 bases at J, with 20 bases in the middle. The CDR3 spells CASSVGMGPGGEQYF. Written as DNA, the CDR3 is TGTGCCAGTAGTGTTGGGATGGGACCGGGCGGCGAGCAGTACTTC.

This chain joins TRBV28 and TRBJ2-7, with TRBD1 matching over 9 bases. After removal of 5 bases from V and 7 bases from J, the junction contained 9 bases not matched to a gene. The CDR3 extends over 14 amino acids. Per the germline V gene, CDR1 is MDHEN and CDR2 is SYDVKM. CDR3 protein: CASSPPGTGKEQYF. Written as DNA, the CDR3 is TGTGCCAGCAGTCCGCCCGGGACAGGGAAAGAGCAGTACTTC.

The chain employs TRBV2 and TRBJ1-1, with D uncertain. The CDR3 totals 11 residues. Germline assignment: CDR1 SNHLY and CDR2 FYNNEI. The CDR3 sequence is CAGAIGTEAFF. In nucleotides, the CDR3 is TGTGCTGGAGCCATTGGGACTGAAGCTTTCTTT.

This clone was detected a few times. The DNA of the CDR3 is TGTGCCAGCAGTTTACATGACGCCCACTCCTACGAGCAGTACTTC. This encodes CASSLHDAHSYEQYF. This sequence joins TRBV28 and TRBJ2-7; no definite D call. Trimming removed 2 bases at V and 0 bases at J, with 11 bases between. This CDR3 is built from 15 residues. The germline V gene encodes CDR1 MDHEN and CDR2 SYDVKM.

V usage is TRBV10-2 and J usage is TRBJ2-7, with 11 bases fitting TRBD1. Germline CDR1 reads WSHSY; CDR2 reads SAAADI. V was pared by 10 bases and J by 3 bases, with 8 bases of the junction left unmatched. The CDR3 is 14 amino acids. CDR3 protein: CATLPDRGLYEQYF. CDR3 nucleotide sequence: TGCGCCACCCTACCGGACAGGGGGCTCTACGAGCAGTACTTC.

Notes on this clone: Compared with germline, one end of the junction differs, possibly owing to a read error. V and J are TRBV6-5 and TRBJ2-3; D may correspond to TRBD1 or TRBD2 (5 bases each). The CDR3 sequence is 12 residues long. Germline CDR1 MNHEY, CDR2 SVGAGI. The CDR3 DNA reads as TGTGCCAGCAGCCCGGGATCTGGGGGAATTCATTTT. Its translation: CASSPGSGGIHF.

The rearrangement joins TRBV2 to TRBJ1-5, with unresolved D. The CDR3 covers 14 residues. In germline, CDR1 is SNHLY, CDR2 FYNNEI. With 6 bases removed from V and 3 bases from J, the gap between germline ends came to 12 bases. The DNA for the CDR3 is TGTGCCAGCAGCGCAGGCCGGCTCAATCAGCCCCAGCATTTT. As protein: CASSAGRLNQPQHF. The whole variable domain, filled in from reference TRBV2 and TRBJ1-5, reads EPEVTQTPSHQVTQMGQEVILRCVPISNHLYFYWYRQILGQKVEFLVSFYNNEISEKSEIFDDQFSVERPDGSNFTLKIRSTKLEDSAMYFCASSAGRLNQPQHFGDGTRLSIL.

CDR3 nucleotides: TGTGCCAGCAGTCCAGCCGGTTCCATTGAAAGTCTGTTTTTT. Translation gives CASSPAGSIESLFF. The chain recombines TRBV27 with TRBJ1-4; D remains ambiguous. Germline V gene data show CDR1 as MNHEY and CDR2 as SMNVEV (reference sequence). The CDR3 contains 14 residues. Between the trimmed V and J ends, which lost 5 bases and 14 bases, there was a span of 21 bases.

J is TRBJ2-2 and V is TRBV11-3, with D hard to call. The ends were cut back, 5 bases at V and 7 bases at J, with 14 bases in the middle. CDR1 and CDR2 (germline): SGHNT, YENEEA. The CDR3 totals 14 residues. In nucleotides, the CDR3 is TGTGCCAGCAGCCCTAGGGTGGGCCGCGGGGAGCTGTTTTTT. This codes for CASSPRVGRGELFF.

The chain uses TRBV5-6 and TRBJ1-5; no definite D call. The CDR3 sequence is 15 residues long. Trimming pared 4 bases from V and 0 bases from J, leaving 11 bases between. Per the germline V gene, CDR1 is SGHDT and CDR2 is YYEEEE. CDR3 region: CASSNIRASNQPQHF. CDR3 nucleotides: TGTGCCAGCAGCAACATCCGGGCTAGCAATCAGCCCCAGCATTTT. The variable domain in full, completed from reference TRBV5-6 and TRBJ1-5, reads DAGVTQSPTHLIKTRGQQVTLRCSPKSGHDTVSWYQQALGQGPQFIFQYYEEEERQRGNFPDRFSGHQFPNYSSELNVNALLLGDSALYLCASSNIRASNQPQHFGDGTRLSIL.

This clone was seen a single time. The CDR3 reads CASSPYTNTEAFF. As DNA, the CDR3 is TGTGCCAGCAGCCCGTACACAAACACTGAAGCTTTCTTT. The chain links TRBV7-2 to TRBJ1-1; D is undetermined. This CDR3 is built from 13 residues. V lost 5 bases, J lost 2 bases, and 9 bases lay in between. The germline V gene encodes CDR1 SGHTA and CDR2 FQGNSA.

In this sample, this clone turned up a few times. The V and J genes are TRBV27 and TRBJ1-2; tentative D call: TRBD1 (5 bases). V lost 0 bases and J 2 bases, leaving 7 bases between the germline ends. Germline CDR1 MNHEY, CDR2 SMNVEV (reference sequence). The CDR3 sequence is 14 residues long. The CDR3 nucleotides read TGTGCCAGCAGTTTATCTGGGGGAAACTATGGCTACACCTTC. Its protein is CASSLSGGNYGYTF.

This clone was found a few times. The chain uses TRBV29-1 and TRBJ2-7; 8 nucleotides line up with TRBD2. The V gene's germline CDR1 is SQVTM and CDR2 ANQGSEA. V trimming: 6 bases; J trimming: 0 bases; junction bases outside the gene matches: 7. The CDR3 extends over 14 amino acids. The CDR3 bases are TGCAGCGTGGAAACCGGGACTAGCTCCTACGAGCAGTACTTC. It yields the protein CSVETGTSSYEQYF.

The rearrangement uses TRBV4-1 and TRBJ2-7; weak D call: TRBD2 (5 bases). Germline lookup yields CDR1 MGHRA and CDR2 YSYEKL. CDR3 length: 13 amino acids. Trimming took 7 bases from V and 1 from J, leaving 11 bases between them. The CDR3 is CASKRTGSYEQYF. The CDR3 DNA sequence: TGCGCCAGCAAGCGGACTGGGTCCTACGAGCAGTACTTC.

V usage is TRBV27 and J usage is TRBJ2-1; TRBD1 matches 9 bases. The length of the CDR3 is 16 residues. The germline V gene encodes CDR1 MNHEY and CDR2 SMNVEV (reference sequence). J gave up 5 bases and V 2 bases, and 7 bases lay outside the gene matches. In DNA, the CDR3 is TGTGCCAGCAGTTTAATCGTCGGGACAGGGAACAATGAGCAGTTCTTC. Translation: CASSLIVGTGNNEQFF.